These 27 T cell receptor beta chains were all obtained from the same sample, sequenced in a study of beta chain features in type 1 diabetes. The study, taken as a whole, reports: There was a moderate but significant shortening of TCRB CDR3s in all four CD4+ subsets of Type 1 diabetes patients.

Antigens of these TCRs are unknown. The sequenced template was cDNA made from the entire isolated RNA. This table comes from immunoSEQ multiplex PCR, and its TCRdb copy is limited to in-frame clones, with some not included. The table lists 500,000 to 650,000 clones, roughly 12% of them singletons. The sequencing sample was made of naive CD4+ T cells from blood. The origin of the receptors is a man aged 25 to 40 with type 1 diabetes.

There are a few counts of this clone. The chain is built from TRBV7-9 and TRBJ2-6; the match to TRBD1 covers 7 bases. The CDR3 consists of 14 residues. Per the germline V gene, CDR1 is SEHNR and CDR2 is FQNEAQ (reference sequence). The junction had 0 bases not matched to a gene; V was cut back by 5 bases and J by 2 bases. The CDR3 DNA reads TGTGCCAGCAGCGGGACAGCTGGGGCCAACGTCCTGACTTTC. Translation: CASSGTAGANVLTF. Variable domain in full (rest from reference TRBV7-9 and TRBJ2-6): DTGVSQNPRHKITKRGQNVTFRCDPISEHNRLYWYRQTLGQGPEFLTYFQNEAQLEKSRLLSDRFSAERPKGSFSTLEIQRTEQGDSAMYLCASSGTAGANVLTFGAGSRLTVL.

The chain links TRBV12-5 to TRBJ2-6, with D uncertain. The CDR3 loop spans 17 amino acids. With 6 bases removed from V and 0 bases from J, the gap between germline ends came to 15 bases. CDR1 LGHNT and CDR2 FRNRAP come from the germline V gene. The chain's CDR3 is CASGPLMWGSGANVLTF. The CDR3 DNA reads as TGTGCTAGTGGCCCCTTAATGTGGGGCTCTGGGGCCAACGTCCTGACTTTC.

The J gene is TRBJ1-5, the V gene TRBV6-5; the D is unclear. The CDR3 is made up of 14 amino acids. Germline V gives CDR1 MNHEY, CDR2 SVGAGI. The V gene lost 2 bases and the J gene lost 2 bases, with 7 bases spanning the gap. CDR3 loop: CASSYRTGNQPQHF. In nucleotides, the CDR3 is TGTGCCAGCAGTTACAGGACTGGCAATCAGCCCCAGCATTTT.

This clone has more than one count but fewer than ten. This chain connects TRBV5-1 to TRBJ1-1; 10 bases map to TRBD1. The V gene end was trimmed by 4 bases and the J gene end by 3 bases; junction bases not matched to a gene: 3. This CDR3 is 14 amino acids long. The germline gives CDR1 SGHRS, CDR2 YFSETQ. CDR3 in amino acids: CASSLDRGHTEAFF. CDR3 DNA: TGCGCCAGCAGCCTCGACAGGGGGCACACTGAAGCTTTCTTT.

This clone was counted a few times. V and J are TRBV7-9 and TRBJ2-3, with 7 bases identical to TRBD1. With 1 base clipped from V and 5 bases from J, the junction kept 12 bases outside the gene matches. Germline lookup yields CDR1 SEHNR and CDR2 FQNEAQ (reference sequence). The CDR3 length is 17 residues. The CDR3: CASSLGRRGTRRDTQYF. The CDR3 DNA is TGTGCCAGCAGCTTAGGGCGCAGGGGGACGCGGAGAGATACGCAGTATTTT.

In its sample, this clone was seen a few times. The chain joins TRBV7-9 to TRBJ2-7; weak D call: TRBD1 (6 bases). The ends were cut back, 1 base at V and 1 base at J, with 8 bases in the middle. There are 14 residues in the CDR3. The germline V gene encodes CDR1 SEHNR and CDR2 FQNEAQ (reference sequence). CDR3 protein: CASSLGDKSYEQYF. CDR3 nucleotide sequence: TGTGCCAGCAGCTTAGGGGACAAGTCCTACGAGCAGTACTTC.

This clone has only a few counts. The CDR3 is CASSLLTGDREQYF. DNA of the CDR3: TGCGCCAGCAGCTTGCTGACAGGGGACCGCGAGCAGTACTTC. This sequence joins TRBV5-1 and TRBJ2-7; 8 nucleotides match TRBD1. The J segment lost 6 bases and the V segment lost 1 base, leaving 6 bases of the junction unmatched. CDR3 size: 14 residues. Germline values: CDR1 SGHRS, CDR2 YFSETQ.

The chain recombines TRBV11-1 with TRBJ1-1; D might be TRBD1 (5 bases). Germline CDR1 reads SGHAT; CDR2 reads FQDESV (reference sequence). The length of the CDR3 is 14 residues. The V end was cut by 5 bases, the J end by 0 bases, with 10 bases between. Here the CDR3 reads CASSKGAMNTEAFF. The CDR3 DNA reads TGTGCCAGCAGCAAAGGGGCGATGAACACTGAAGCTTTCTTT.

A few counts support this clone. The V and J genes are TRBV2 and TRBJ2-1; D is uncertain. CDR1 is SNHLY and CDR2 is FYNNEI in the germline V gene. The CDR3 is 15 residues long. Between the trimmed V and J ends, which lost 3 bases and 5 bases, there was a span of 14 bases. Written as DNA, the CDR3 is TGTGCCAGCAGTGAGCAAGCCACCATGGACAATGAGCAGTTCTTC. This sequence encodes CASSEQATMDNEQFF.

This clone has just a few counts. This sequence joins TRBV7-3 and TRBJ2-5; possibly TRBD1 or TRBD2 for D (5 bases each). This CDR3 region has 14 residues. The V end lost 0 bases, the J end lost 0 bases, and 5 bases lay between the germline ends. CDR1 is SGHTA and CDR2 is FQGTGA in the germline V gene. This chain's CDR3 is CASSLTGDQETQYF. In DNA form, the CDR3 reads TGTGCCAGCAGCTTAACGGGGGACCAAGAGACCCAGTACTTC.

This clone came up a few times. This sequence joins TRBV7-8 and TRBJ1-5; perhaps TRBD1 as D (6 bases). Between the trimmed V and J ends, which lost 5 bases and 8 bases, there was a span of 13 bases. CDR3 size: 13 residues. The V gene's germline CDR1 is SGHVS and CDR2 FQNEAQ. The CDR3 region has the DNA TGTGCCAGCAGCCCCCCGGGGGGCGAGCCCCAGCATTTT. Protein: CASSPPGGEPQHF.

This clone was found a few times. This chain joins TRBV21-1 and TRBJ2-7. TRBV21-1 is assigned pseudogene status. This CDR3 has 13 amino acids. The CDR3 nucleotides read TGTGCCAGCAGCAAAGCTCGGGGCCACGAGCAGTACTTC. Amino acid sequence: CASSKARGHEQYF.

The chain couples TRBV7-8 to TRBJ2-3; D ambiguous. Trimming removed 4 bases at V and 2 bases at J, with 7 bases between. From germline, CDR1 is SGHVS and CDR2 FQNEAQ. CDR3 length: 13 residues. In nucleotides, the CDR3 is TGTGCCAGCAGCTATGTTTTCACAGATACGCAGTATTTT. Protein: CASSYVFTDTQYF.

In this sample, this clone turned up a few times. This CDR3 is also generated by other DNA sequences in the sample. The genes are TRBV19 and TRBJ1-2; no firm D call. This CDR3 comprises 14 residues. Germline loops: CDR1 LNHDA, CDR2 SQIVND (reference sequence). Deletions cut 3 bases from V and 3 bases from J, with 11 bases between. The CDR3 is CASSILGRDYGYTF. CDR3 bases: TGTGCCAGTAGTATTCTGGGGAGAGACTATGGCTACACCTTC.

The CDR3 spells CASSSGTDYGYTF. Here the CDR3 DNA reads TGCGCCAGCAGCTCCGGGACAGACTATGGCTACACCTTC. The rearrangement uses TRBV5-1 and TRBJ1-2, with 7 bases that match TRBD1. Per germline, CDR1 SGHRS and CDR2 YFSETQ. This CDR3 is built from 13 residues. Germline trimming cut 3 bases from V and 3 bases from J; bases unmatched to any gene: 2.

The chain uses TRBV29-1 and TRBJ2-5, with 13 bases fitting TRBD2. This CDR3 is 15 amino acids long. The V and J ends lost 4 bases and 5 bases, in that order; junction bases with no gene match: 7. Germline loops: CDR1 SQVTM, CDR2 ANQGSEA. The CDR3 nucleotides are TGCAGCGTTGCCCGGACTAGCGGGGGTTTGGAGACCCAGTACTTC. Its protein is CSVARTSGGLETQYF.

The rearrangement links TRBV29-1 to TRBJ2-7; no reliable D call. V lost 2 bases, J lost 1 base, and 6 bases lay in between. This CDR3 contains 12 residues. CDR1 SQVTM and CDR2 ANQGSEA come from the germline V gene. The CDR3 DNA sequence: TGCAGCGTTGAAATTAGGTCCTACGAGCAGTACTTC. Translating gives CSVEIRSYEQYF.

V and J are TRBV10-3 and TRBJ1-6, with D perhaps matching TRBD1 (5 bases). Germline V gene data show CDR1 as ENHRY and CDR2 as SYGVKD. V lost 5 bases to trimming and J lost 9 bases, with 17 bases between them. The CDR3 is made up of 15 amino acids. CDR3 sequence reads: CAISPGLGGGSPLHF. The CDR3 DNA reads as TGTGCCATCAGTCCCGGGTTGGGGGGAGGTTCACCCCTCCACTTT.

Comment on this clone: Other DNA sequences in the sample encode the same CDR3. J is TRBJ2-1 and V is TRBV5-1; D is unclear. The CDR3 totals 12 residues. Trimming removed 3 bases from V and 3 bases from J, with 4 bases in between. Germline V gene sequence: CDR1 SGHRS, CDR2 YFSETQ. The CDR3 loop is CASSSDYNEQFF. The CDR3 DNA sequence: TGCGCCAGCAGCTCCGACTACAATGAGCAGTTCTTC.

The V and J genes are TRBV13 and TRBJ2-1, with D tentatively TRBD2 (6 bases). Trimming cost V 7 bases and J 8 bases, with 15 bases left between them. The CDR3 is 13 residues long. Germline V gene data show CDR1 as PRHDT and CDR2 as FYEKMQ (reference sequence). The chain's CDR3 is CASTSTRRDEQFF. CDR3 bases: TGTGCCAGCACTTCGACTAGAAGGGATGAGCAGTTCTTC.

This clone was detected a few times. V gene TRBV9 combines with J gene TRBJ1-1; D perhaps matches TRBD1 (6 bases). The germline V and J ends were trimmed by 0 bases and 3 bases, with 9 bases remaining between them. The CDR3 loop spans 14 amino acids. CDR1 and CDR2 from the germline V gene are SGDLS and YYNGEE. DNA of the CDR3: TGTGCCAGCAGCGTAGAGGAGGGGGACACTGAAGCTTTCTTT. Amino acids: CASSVEEGDTEAFF.

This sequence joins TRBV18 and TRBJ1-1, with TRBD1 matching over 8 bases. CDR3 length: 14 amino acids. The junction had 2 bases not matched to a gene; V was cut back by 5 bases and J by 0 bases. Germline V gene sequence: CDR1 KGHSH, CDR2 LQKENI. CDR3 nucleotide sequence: TGTGCCAGCTCATGGGACAGGATGAACACTGAAGCTTTCTTT. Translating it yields CASSWDRMNTEAFF.

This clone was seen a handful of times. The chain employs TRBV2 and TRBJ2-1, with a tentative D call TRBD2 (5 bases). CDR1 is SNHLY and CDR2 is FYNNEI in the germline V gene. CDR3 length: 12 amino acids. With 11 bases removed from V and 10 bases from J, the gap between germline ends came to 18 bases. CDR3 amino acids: CAGCPDSGEQFF. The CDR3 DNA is TGTGCCGGCTGCCCGGACTCGGGGGAGCAGTTCTTC.

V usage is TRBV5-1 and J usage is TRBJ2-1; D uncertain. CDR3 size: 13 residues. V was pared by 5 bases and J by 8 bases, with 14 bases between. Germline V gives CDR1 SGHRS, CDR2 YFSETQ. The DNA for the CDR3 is TGCGCCAGCAGTTCGGACGGTGCCTATGAGCAGTTCTTC. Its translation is CASSSDGAYEQFF.

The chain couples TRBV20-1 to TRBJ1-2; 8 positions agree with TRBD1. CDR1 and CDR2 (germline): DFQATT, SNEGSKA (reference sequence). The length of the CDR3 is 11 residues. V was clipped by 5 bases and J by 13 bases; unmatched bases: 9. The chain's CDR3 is CSASDRGSATF. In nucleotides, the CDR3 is TGCAGTGCTTCAGACAGGGGCTCGGCCACCTTC.

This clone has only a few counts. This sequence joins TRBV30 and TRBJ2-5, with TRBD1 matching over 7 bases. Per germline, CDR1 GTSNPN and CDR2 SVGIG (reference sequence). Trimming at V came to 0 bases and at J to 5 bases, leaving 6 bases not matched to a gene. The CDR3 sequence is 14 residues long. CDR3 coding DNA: TGTGCCTGGAGTGTAGTAGGGGGCAGGGAGACCCAGTACTTC. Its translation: CAWSVVGGRETQYF. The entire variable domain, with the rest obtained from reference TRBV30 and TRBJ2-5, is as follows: SQTIHQWPATLVQPVGSPLSLECTVEGTSNPNLYWYRQAAGRGLQLLFYSVGIGQISSEVPQNLSASRPQDRQFILSSKKLLLSDSGFYLCAWSVVGGRETQYFGPGTRLLVL.

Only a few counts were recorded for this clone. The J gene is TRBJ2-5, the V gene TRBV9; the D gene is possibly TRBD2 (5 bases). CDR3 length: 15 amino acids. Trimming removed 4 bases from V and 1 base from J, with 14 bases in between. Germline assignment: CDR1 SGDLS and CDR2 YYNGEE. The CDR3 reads CASSFGMAPQETQYF. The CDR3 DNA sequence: TGTGCCAGCAGCTTCGGGATGGCTCCCCAAGAGACCCAGTACTTC.